Only a few counts were recorded for the clone carrying this TCR beta chain. The antigen remains unidentified. This sample stems from a study of identical twins. Points from the study as a whole: Cord blood's abundant beta clonotypes had fewer insertions, unlike memory repertoires.

TCRdb ran MiXCR on the 5' RACE reads and lists one entry per CDR3 protein. Altogether about 470,000 distinct CDR3 sequences are present, 24% being singletons, with the ten largest covering about 2.7%. The CDR3 has 15 amino acids. Germline values: CDR1 MDHEN, CDR2 SYDVKM. Trimming removed 6 bases from V and 1 base from J, with 14 bases in between. The data were also submitted as part of a second study, on T cells expressing NK-cell markers.

Sample: CD4+ T cells sorted from blood. The rearrangement uses TRBV28 and TRBJ2-3, with D tentatively TRBD2 (6 bases). The TCR was taken from a woman aged 18-35 years in good health. The CDR3 DNA reads TGTGCCAGCAGCCCGGGAGCTCTCGGCACAGATACGCAGTATTTT. Encoded protein: CASSPGALGTDTQYF.